These T cell receptor beta chains were read from a single sample in a study of human T cells and chemical hapten exposure. TCRdb redid the calling of the RACE reads with MiXCR, one entry per CDR3 protein. The sample has under 300,000 distinct CDR3 sequences, about 9% seen once. Sample: whole blood, taken in connection with sensitization to the hapten diphenylcyclopropenone (DPC). All receptors derive from a woman between 35 and 50 years old with alopecia areata. Some clones in this sample may be carry-over from other donors' samples. Each CDR3 is given with its conserved first and last residue. For some rows the clone size is stated as once, few or many, or as a class when expanded; others skip it.

>many|14|TRBV20-1
CSARDPGISYEQYF
>.|16|TRBV7-2
CASSRLTGDGGNTIYF
>.|13|TRBV7-2
CASAEYSNQPQHF
>many|12|TRBV29-1
CSAGLAGNEQFF
>.|14|TRBV28
CASSLGPSPYEQYF
>many|15|TRBV28
CASTLPDRLPDEQFF
>few|17|TRBV4-1
CASSQGGQGLAKNIQYF
>.|15|TRBV7-9
CASSFPGQGSNEQYF
>few|15|TRBV27
CASSPRQGPTGELFF
>.|13|TRBV29-1
CSVEERVYNEQFF
>.|14|TRBV11-3
CTSSPQPEGNEQFF
>.|14|TRBV28
CASSLPTGQETQYF
>few|13|TRBV20-1
CSAEETRADTQYF
>.|14|TRBV7-9
CASSQTEMGETQYF
>few|14|TRBV2
CASKGRPSSYEQYF
>.|15|TRBV5-4
CASSPNRDSSYEQYF
>many|16|TRBV4-1
CASSQRSGTGTYEQYF
>many|16|TRBV4-3
CASSQESHKTYNEQFF
>many|14|TRBV11-1
CASSFGAATYEQYF
>many|14|TRBV7-9
CASSAGFFSGELFF
>.|14|TRBV18
CASSPTDFNEKLFF
>few|14|TRBV28
CASSPRTGSNEQYF
>few|15|TRBV6-1
CASSENGALSSPLHF
>few|14|TRBV18
CASSPGAGNQPQHF
>.|13|TRBV9
CASESGMYNEQFF
>.|12|TRBV10-3
CAISSRQETQYF
>few|17|TRBV4-2
CASSQEWAGLAKNIQYF
>.|16|TRBV7-8
CASSLGTGPRNTEAFF
>few|15|TRBV2
CASSESRGPGNTIYF
>many|14|TRBV20-1
CSAKGLAGSYEQYF
>.|14|TRBV12-3/TRBV12-4
CASSPRVAVEKLFF
>many|14|TRBV2
CASRVLFSGNTIYF